This TCR beta chain was captured by sequencing in a study of blood T cell repertoires in COVID-19. Overall study context: Sites across the United States, Italy and Spain contributed samples from acute and convalescent COVID-19. PBMCs, B-cell-depleted T cells, or T cells provided the cDNA or gDNA that made up the material.

This table comes from immunoSEQ multiplex PCR, and its TCRdb copy is limited to in-frame clones, with some not included. The repertoire has more than 35,000 clones, around 80% of them found once; the top ten carry about a sixth. CDR1 is SEHNR and CDR2 is FQNEAQ in the germline V gene (reference sequence). The CDR3 is 16 amino acids. Trimming at V came to 5 bases and at J to 6 bases, leaving 14 bases not matched to a gene. The sequenced sample was peripheral blood. The TCR sequence derives from an older man with acute or convalescent COVID-19. This chain connects TRBV7-9 to TRBJ2-3, with 7 bases that match TRBD2. CDR3: CASSTSSGFWADTQYF. The DNA of the CDR3 is TGTGCCAGCAGCACTTCTAGCGGATTTTGGGCGGATACGCAGTATTTT.